This TCR beta chain was sequenced in a study of CD8+ T cells in alopecia areata. Isolated RNA was reverse transcribed into cDNA used as the sequencing template. Produced via immunoSEQ multiplex PCR; TCRdb's table is partial and in-frame only. The sample shows about 100,000 clones, 84% of them seen only once. As to this clone: Its cognate antigen is unknown.

Broader study findings: In scalp and blood, many expanded lesional clones persisted during tofacitinib. Sharing of TCR sequences between patients (possibly for HLA-related reasons) was less clear than in mice.

Treatment here: oral pan-JAK inhibitor, 5-10 mg twice daily. The authors sorted CD4+ and CD8+ T cells from PBMCs. This CDR3 has 15 residues. In germline, CDR1 is SGHRS, CDR2 YFSETQ. Trimming at V came to 6 bases and at J to 4 bases, leaving 7 bases not matched to a gene. The sequence derives from a human donor with alopecia areata. The rearrangement uses TRBV5-1 and TRBJ2-1, with TRBD2 matching over 10 bases. The sample was CD8+ T cells sorted from blood, taken at week 24, from a patient treated with tofacitinib. This chain's CDR3 is CASTPSGGTYNEQFF. The CDR3 DNA is TGCGCCAGCACACCTAGCGGGGGCACATACAATGAGCAGTTCTTC.